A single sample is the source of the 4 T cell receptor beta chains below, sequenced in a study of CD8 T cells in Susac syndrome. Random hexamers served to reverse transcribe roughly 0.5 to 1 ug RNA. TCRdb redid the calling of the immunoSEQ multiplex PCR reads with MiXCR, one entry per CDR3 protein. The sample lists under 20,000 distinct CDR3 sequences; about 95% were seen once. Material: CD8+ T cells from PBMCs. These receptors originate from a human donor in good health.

DNA of the CDR3: TGTGCCAGCAGCTTACAGGGCTACGAGCAGTACGTC. Translating it yields CASSLQGYEQYV. The rearrangement links TRBV5-4 to TRBJ2-7; maybe TRBD1 (6 bases). Germline CDR1 SGHNT, CDR2 YYREEE (reference sequence). V lost 2 bases and J lost 3, with 6 bases in between. The CDR3 consists of 12 residues.

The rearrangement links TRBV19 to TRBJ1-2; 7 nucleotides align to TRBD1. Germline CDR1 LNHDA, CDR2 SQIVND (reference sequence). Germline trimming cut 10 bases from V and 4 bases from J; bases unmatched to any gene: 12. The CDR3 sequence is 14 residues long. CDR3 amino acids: CATWTTRDSYGYTF. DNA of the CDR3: TGTGCCACCTGGACAACACGGGACAGCTATGGCTACACCTTC.

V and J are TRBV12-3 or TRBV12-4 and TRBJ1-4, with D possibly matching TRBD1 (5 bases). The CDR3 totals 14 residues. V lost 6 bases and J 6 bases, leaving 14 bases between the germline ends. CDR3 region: CASRAPGWDEKLFF. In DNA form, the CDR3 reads TGTGCCAGCAGGGCCCCAGGGTGGGATGAAAAACTGTTTTTT.

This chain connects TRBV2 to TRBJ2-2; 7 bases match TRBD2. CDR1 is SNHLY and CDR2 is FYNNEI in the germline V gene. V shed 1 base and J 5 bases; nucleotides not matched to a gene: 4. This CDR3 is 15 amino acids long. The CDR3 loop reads CASSEGAGETGELFF. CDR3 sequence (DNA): TGTGCCAGCAGTGAAGGTGCGGGAGAGACCGGGGAGCTGTTTTTT.